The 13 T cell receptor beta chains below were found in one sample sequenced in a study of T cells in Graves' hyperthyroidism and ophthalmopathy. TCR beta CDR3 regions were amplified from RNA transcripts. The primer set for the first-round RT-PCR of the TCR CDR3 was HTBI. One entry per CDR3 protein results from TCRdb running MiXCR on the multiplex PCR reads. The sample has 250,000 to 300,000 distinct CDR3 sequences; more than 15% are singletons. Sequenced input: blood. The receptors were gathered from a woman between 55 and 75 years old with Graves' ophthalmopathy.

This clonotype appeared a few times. The CDR3 loop is CASSVVGSDNEQFF. In DNA, the CDR3 is TGTGCCAGCAGCGTAGTGGGGAGCGACAATGAGCAGTTCTTC. The chain has TRBV6-1 and TRBJ2-1, with D possibly TRBD2 on 5 matching bases. Germline-derived CDR1 and CDR2 are MNHNS and SASEGT. This CDR3 is 14 amino acids long. V was trimmed by 6 bases and J by 5 bases, leaving 14 bases between them.

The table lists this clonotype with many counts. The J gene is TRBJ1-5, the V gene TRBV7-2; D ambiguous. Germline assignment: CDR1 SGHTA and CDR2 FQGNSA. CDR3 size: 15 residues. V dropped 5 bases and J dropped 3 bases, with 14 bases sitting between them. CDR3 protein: CASSPQTGLNQPQHF. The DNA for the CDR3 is TGTGCCAGCAGCCCTCAAACGGGTCTCAATCAGCCCCAGCATTTT.

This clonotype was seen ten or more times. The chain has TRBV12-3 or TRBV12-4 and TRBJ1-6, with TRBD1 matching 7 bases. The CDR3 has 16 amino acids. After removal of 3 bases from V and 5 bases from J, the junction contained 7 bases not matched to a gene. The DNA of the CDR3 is TGTGCCAGCAGTTTCAACACCGGGACAGATAATTCACCCCTCCACTTT. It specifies CASSFNTGTDNSPLHF.

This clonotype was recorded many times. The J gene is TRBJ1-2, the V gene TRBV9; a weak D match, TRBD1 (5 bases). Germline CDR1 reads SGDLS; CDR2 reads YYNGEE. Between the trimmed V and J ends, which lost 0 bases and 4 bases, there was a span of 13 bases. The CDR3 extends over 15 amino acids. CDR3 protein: CASSVDGRVAYGYTF. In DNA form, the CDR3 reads TGTGCCAGCAGCGTAGATGGCAGGGTGGCCTATGGCTACACCTTC.

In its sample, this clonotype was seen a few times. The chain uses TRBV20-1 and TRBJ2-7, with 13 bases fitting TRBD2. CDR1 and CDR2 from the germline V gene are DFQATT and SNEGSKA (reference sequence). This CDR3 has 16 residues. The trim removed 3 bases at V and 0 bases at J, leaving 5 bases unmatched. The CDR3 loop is CSARGTSGTYSYEQYF. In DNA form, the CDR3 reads TGCAGTGCTAGGGGGACTAGCGGGACCTACTCCTACGAGCAGTACTTC.

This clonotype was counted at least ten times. The CDR3 reads CASSSRTGNSYEQYF. The CDR3 DNA is TGTGCCAGCAGTAGTAGAACAGGGAACTCCTACGAGCAGTACTTC. The chain employs TRBV28 and TRBJ2-7, with D possibly TRBD1 on 6 matching bases. Trimming removed 5 bases from V and 0 bases from J, with 14 bases in between. CDR1 is MDHEN and CDR2 is SYDVKM in the germline V gene. The CDR3 consists of 15 residues. Variable domain in full (rest from reference TRBV28 and TRBJ2-7): DVKVTQSSRYLVKRTGEKVFLECVQDMDHENMFWYRQDPGLGLRLIYFSYDVKMKEKGDIPEGYSVSREKKERFSLILESASTNQTSMYLCASSSRTGNSYEQYFGPGTRLTVT.

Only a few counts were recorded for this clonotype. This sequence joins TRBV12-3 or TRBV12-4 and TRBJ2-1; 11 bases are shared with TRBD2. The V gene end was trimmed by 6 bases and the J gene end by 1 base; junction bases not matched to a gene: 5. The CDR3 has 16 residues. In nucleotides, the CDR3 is TGTGCCAGCAGCCAACTAGCGGGAGTATCCTACAATGAGCAGTTCTTC. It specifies CASSQLAGVSYNEQFF.

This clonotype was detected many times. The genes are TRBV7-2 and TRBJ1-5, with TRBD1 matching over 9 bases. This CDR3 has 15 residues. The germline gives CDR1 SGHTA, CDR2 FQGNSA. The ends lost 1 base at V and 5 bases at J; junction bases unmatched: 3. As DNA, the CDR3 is TGTGCCAGCAGCTTAGTGGGGACAGGGTATCAGCCCCAGCATTTT. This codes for CASSLVGTGYQPQHF.

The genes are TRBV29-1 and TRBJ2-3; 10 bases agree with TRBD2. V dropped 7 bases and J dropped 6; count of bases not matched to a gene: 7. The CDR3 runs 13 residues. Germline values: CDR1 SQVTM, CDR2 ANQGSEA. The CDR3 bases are TGCAGCGCAGCAGCGGGGGGGCGTGATACGCAGTATTTT. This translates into CSAAAGGRDTQYF.

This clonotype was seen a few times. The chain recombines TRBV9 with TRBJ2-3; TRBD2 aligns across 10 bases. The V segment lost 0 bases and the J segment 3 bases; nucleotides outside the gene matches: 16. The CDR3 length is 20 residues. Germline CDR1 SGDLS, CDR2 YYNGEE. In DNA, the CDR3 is TGTGCCAGCAGCGTAGGTCGGCTAGCGGGAGATTCGGTGAGGACAGATACGCAGTATTTT. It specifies CASSVGRLAGDSVRTDTQYF.

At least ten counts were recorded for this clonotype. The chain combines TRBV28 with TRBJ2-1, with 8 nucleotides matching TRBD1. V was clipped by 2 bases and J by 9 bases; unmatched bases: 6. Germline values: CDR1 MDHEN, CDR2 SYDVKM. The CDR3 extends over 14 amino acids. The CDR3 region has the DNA TGTGCCAGCAGTTTAATCAGACAGGGGAGTGAGCAGTTCTTC. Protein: CASSLIRQGSEQFF.

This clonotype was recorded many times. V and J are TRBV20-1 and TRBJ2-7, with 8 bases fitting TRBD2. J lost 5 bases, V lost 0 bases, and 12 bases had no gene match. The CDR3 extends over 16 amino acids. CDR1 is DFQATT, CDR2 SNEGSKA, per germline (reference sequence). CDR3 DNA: TGCAGTGCTAGAGAGGGGTTAGCGGGATTTCGAGACGAGCAGTACTTC. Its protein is CSAREGLAGFRDEQYF.

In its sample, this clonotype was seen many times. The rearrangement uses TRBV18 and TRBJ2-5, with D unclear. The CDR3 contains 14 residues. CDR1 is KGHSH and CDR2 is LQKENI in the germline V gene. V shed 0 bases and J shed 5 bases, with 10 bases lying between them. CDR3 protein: CASSPPVGYETQYF. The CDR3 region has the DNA TGTGCCAGCTCACCACCCGTGGGGTACGAGACCCAGTACTTC. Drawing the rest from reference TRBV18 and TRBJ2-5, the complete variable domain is NAGVMQNPRHLVRRRGQEARLRCSPMKGHSHVYWYRQLPEEGLKFMVYLQKENIIDESGMPKERFSAEFPKEGPSILRIQQVVRGDSAAYFCASSPPVGYETQYFGPGTRLLVL.